The clone carrying this T cell receptor beta chain appeared once. After removal of 2 bases from V and 2 bases from J, the junction contained 5 bases not matched to a gene. The germline V gene has CDR1 MNHEY and CDR2 SVGAGI. This CDR3 comprises 15 residues. The sample is drawn from a study of blood T cell repertoires in COVID-19. Across the study: Sites across the United States, Italy and Spain contributed samples from acute and convalescent COVID-19. PBMCs, B-cell-depleted T cells, or T cells were the source of the cDNA or gDNA that made up the material.

Original methodology: For nucleated cells, counts were estimated from reference gene primer amplification. The protocol was immunoSEQ multiplex PCR, while the TCRdb copy is restricted to in-frame clones and leaves out a portion. The V and J calls and clone size were taken over from that table, and D and trimming were inferred from the DNA. In the table there are some 300,000 clones, around four fifths of which are singletons. The rearrangement joins TRBV6-5 to TRBJ2-5, with 7 bases aligning to TRBD2. The origin of this receptor is a woman aged 45 to 65 with active or convalescent COVID-19. Specimen: peripheral blood. DNA for the CDR3: TGTGCCAGCAGTTACGGAGGACTAGGGCAAGAGACCCAGTACTTC. Translated: CASSYGGLGQETQYF.